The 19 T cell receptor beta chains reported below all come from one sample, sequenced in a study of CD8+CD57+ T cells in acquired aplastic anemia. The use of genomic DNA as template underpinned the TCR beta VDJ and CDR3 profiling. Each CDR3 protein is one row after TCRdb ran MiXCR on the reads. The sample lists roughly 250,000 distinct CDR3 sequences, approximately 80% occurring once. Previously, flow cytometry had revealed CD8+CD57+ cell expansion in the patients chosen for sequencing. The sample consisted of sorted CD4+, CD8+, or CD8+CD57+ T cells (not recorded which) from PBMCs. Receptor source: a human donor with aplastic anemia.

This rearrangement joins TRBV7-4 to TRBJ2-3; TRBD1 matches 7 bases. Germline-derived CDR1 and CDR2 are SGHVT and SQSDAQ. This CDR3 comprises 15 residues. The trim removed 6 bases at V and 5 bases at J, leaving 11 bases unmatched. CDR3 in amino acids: CASSVGGQCRDTQYF. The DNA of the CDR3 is TGTGCCAGCAGTGTTGGGGGACAGTGCAGAGATACGCAGTATTTT.

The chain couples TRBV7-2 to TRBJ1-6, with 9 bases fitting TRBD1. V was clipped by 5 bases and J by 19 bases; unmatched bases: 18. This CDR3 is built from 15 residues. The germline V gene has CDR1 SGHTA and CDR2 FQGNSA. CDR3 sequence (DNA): TGTGCCAGCAGCAATGGACAGGGGTCTCATGAACCCCAGCACTTT. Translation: CASSNGQGSHEPQHF. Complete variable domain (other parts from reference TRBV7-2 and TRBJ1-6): GAGVSQSPSNKVTEKGKDVELRCDPISGHTALYWYRQSLGQGLEFLIYFQGNSAPDKSGLPSDRFSAERTGGSVSTLTIQRTQQEDSAVYLCASSNGQGSHEPQHFGNGTRLTVT.

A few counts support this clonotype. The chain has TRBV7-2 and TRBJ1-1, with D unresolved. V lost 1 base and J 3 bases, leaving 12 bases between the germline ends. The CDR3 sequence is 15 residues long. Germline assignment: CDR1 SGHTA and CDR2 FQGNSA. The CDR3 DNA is TGTGCCAGCAGCTTAGATCTGACTCGCGACACTGAAGCTTTCTTT. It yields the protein CASSLDLTRDTEAFF.

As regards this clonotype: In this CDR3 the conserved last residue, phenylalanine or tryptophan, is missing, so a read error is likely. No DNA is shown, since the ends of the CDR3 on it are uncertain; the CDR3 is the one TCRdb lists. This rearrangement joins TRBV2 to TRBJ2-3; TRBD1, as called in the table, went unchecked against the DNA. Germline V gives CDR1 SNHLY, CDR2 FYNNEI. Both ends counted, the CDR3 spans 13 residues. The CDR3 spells CASGDGAVDSNTL.

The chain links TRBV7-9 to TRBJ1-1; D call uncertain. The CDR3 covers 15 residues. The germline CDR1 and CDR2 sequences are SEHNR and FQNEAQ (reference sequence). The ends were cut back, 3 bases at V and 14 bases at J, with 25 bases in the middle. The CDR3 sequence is CASSFASARSSAAFF. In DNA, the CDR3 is TGTGCCAGCAGCTTTGCTAGCGCAAGGAGCAGTGCTGCGTTCTTT.

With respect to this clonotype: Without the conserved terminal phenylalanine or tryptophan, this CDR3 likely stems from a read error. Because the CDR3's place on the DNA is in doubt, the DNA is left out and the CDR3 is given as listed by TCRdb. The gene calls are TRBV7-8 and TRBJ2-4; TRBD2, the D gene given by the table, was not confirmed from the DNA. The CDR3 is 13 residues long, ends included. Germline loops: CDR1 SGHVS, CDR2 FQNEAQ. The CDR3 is CASSLGGGHVPQY.

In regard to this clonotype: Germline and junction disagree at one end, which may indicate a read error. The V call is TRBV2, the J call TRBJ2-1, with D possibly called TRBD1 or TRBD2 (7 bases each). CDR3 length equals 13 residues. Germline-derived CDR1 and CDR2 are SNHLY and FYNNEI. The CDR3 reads CASGQGGAGTQSF. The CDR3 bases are TGTGCCAGCGGGCAGGGGGGAGCGGGAACGCAGTCCTTC.

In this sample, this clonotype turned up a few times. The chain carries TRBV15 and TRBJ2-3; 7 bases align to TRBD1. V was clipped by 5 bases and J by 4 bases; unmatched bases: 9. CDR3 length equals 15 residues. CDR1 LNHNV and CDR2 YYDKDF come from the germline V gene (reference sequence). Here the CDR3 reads CATSSRTGEADTQYF. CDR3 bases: TGTGCCACCAGCTCCCGGACAGGCGAGGCAGATACGCAGTATTTT.

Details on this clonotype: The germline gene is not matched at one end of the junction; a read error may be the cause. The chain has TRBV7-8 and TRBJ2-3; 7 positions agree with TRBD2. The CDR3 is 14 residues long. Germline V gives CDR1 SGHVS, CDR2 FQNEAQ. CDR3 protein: CASSSAGAGEPQYF. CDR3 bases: TGTGCCAGCAGCTCCGCGGGAGCGGGCGAACCGCAGTACTTT.

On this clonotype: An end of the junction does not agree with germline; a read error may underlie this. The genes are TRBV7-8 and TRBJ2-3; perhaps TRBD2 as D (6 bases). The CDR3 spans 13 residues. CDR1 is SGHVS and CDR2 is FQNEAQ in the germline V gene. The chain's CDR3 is CASSLGGGDKQYF. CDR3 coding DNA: TGTGCCAGCAGCTTAGGGGGAGGAGATAAGCAGTATTTT.

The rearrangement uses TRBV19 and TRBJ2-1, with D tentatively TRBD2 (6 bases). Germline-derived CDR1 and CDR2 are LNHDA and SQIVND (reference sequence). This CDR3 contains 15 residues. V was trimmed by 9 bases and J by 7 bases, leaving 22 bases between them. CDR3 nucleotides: TGTGCCAGCAGCTATACGGGACTTGCGTCGAATGAGCAGTTCTTC. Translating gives CASSYTGLASNEQFF.

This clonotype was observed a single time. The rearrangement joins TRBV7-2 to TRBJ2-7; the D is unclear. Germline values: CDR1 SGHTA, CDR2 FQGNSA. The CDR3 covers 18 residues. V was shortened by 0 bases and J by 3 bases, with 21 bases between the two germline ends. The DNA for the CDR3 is TGTGCCAGCAGCTTAGCGCCAGGCGGCAATGCCCTTTACTACGAGCAGTACGTC. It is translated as CASSLAPGGNALYYEQYV.

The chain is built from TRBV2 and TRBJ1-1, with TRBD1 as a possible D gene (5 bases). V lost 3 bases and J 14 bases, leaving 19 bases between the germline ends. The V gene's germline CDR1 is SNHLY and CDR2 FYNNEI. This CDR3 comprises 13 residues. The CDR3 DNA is TGTGCCAGCAGTGATGGGGGGATCCATGAAGAGTTCTTT. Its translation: CASSDGGIHEEFF.

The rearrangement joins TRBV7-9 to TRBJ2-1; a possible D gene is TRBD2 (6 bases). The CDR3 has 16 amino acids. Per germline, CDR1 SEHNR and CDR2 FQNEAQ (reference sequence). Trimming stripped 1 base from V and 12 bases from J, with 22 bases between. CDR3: CASSLVSGDAPFGQFF. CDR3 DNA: TGTGCCAGCAGCTTAGTATCGGGGGATGCCCCATTTGGGCAGTTCTTC.

CDR3 residues: CASSMFAGAETQYF. The DNA of the CDR3 is TGTGCCAGTAGTATGTTCGCGGGAGCAGAGACCCAGTACTTC. The rearrangement links TRBV19 to TRBJ2-5, with 7 bases that match TRBD2. Germline V gene lookup returns CDR1 LNHDA and CDR2 SQIVND (reference sequence). This CDR3 is 14 amino acids long. Trimming cost V 3 bases and J 4 bases; bases outside gene matches: 5. Full variable domain (missing parts from reference TRBV19 and TRBJ2-5): DGGITQSPKYLFRKEGQNVTLSCEQNLNHDAMYWYRQDPGQGLRLIYYSQIVNDFQKGDIAEGYSVSREKKESFPLTVTSAQKNPTAFYLCASSMFAGAETQYFGPGTRLLVL.

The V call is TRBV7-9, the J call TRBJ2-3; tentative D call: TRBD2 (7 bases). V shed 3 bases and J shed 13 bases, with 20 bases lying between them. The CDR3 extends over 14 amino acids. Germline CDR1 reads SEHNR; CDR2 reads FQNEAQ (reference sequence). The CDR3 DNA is TGTGCCAGCAGCTTCGACGGGGGGCCCCACGGGGAGTATTTT. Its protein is CASSFDGGPHGEYF.

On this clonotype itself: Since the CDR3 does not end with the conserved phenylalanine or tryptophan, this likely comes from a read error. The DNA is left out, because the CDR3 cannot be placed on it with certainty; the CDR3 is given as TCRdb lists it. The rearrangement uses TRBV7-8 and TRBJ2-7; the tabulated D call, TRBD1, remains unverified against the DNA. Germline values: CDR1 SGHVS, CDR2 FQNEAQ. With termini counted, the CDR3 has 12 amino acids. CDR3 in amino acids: CASSLAGSAETH.

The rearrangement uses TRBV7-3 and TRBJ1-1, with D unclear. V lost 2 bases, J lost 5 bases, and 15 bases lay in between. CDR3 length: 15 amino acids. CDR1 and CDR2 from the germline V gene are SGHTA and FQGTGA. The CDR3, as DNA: TGTGCCAGCAGCTTAGCACTGAGAGCGAAAACTGAAGCTTTCTTT. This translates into CASSLALRAKTEAFF. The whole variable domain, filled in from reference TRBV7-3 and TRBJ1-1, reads GAGVSQTPSNKVTEKGKYVELRCDPISGHTALYWYRQSLGQGPEFLIYFQGTGAADDSGLPNDRFFAVRPEGSVSTLKIQRTERGDSAVYLCASSLALRAKTEAFFGQGTRLTVV.

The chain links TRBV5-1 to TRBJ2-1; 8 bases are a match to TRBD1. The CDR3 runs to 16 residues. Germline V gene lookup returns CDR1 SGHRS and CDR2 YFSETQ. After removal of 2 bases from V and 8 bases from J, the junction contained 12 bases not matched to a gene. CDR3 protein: CASSFAGGYESDEQFF. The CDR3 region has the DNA TGCGCCAGCAGCTTCGCAGGGGGCTACGAGAGCGATGAGCAGTTCTTC. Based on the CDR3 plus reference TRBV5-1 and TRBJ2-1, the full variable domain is KAGVTQTPRYLIKTRGQQVTLSCSPISGHRSVSWYQQTPGQGLQFLFEYFSETQRNKGNFPGRFSGRQFSNSRSEMNVSTLELGDSALYLCASSFAGGYESDEQFFGPGTRLTVL.